This T cell receptor (beta chain) was identified during a study of blood T cell repertoires in COVID-19. Per the germline V gene, CDR1 is GTSNPN and CDR2 is SVGIG (reference sequence). V dropped 1 base and J dropped 13 bases, with 19 bases sitting between them. The CDR3 consists of 13 residues. Here immunoSEQ multiplex PCR was the method, and the copy in TCRdb shows in-frame clones only, minus some. The table has 150,000 to 200,000 clones, about 82% seen once. The V gene is TRBV30, the J gene TRBJ1-1; D unresolved. Sequencing was performed on peripheral blood. The receptor was derived from a woman between 25 and 40 years old with acute or convalescent COVID-19. The CDR3 protein is CAWSAAGSGSDFF. The CDR3 coding sequence is TGTGCCTGGAGTGCGGCTGGTTCGGGTTCGGATTTCTTT.